This passage covers 28 T cell receptor beta chains from one sample sequenced in a study of T cell changes during pregnancy in multiple sclerosis. Clones were read by immunoSEQ multiplex PCR, and TCRdb kept only the in-frame ones, dropping some. The sample has under 85,000 clones, around 90% seen once. The sequencing used CD4+ T cells from peripheral blood mononuclear cells, collected in the second trimester of pregnancy. These TCRs come from a female donor with multiple sclerosis, enrolled in a pregnancy study.

V is TRBV7-2 and J is TRBJ2-1; TRBD2 aligns across 11 bases. J was trimmed by 7 bases and V by 2 bases; bases with no gene match: 13. Germline CDR1 reads SGHTA; CDR2 reads FQGNSA. The CDR3 sequence is 18 residues long. CDR3 sequence (DNA): TGTGCCAGCAGCTTAATATCTCTAGCGGGAGGCTTCCGGAATGAGCAGTTCTTC. Encoded protein: CASSLISLAGGFRNEQFF.

The chain carries TRBV6-5 and TRBJ1-6; D unclear. V lost 0 bases, J lost 6 bases, and 12 bases lay in between. The CDR3 is 16 amino acids. In germline, CDR1 is MNHEY, CDR2 SVGAGI. The CDR3 DNA follows: TGTGCCAGCAGTTACTCTTTCAGGTCGCCTAATTCACCCCTCCACTTT. It encodes CASSYSFRSPNSPLHF.

V usage is TRBV6-1 and J usage is TRBJ1-3, with D possibly TRBD1 on 5 matching bases. V was clipped by 2 bases and J by 3 bases, with 11 bases between them. CDR3 length: 15 residues. Germline-derived CDR1 and CDR2 are MNHNS and SASEGT. The DNA for the CDR3 is TGTGCCAGCAGTGAAAATTGGGGGGTTGGAAACACCATATATTTT. Its translation is CASSENWGVGNTIYF.

DNA of the CDR3: TGTGCCAGCATCCCCGGGGCAGGGGGGACCTACGAGCAGTACTTC. It translates to CASIPGAGGTYEQYF. V is TRBV6-6 and J is TRBJ2-7, with D maybe TRBD1 (7 bases). CDR1 and CDR2 from the germline V gene are MNHNY and SVGAGI (reference sequence). V shed 7 bases and J shed 2 bases, with 18 bases lying between them. The length of the CDR3 is 15 residues.

This clone was counted once. The chain carries TRBV6-5 and TRBJ2-3, with D maybe TRBD2 (6 bases). Germline lookup yields CDR1 MNHEY and CDR2 SVGAGI. The length of the CDR3 is 16 residues. V shed 2 bases and J shed 0 bases, with 12 bases lying between them. DNA for the CDR3: TGTGCCAGCAGTTACGGCGGGATTCCTAGCACAGATACGCAGTATTTT. Residues: CASSYGGIPSTDTQYF.

The V and J genes are TRBV6-6 and TRBJ1-1; D is uncertain. The CDR3 has 14 amino acids. Looked up from germline, CDR1 is MNHNY and CDR2 is SVGAGI (reference sequence). The V and J ends lost 8 bases and 4 bases respectively, with 17 bases between them. CDR3 amino acids: CASAGVRGGTEAFF. The CDR3 region has the DNA TGTGCCAGCGCCGGGGTGCGTGGCGGCACTGAAGCTTTCTTT.

The V and J genes are TRBV30 and TRBJ2-3; 7 bases fit TRBD1. The germline V gene encodes CDR1 GTSNPN and CDR2 SVGIG (reference sequence). The CDR3 is 16 amino acids. V shed 1 base, J shed 2 bases, and the junction held 9 bases outside the gene matches. The CDR3 protein is CAWSGSGQYNTDTQYF. The CDR3 coding sequence is TGTGCCTGGAGTGGGTCGGGACAGTACAACACAGATACGCAGTATTTT.

The rearrangement uses TRBV5-1 and TRBJ1-1; D may be TRBD1 (6 bases). Germline CDR1 SGHRS, CDR2 YFSETQ. With 0 bases removed from V and 4 bases from J, the gap between germline ends came to 13 bases. This CDR3 region has 15 residues. CDR3 in amino acids: CASSLEAGAGTEAFF. The DNA of the CDR3 is TGCGCCAGCAGCTTGGAGGCAGGGGCCGGCACTGAAGCTTTCTTT.

A few counts support this clone. The V gene is TRBV7-2, the J gene TRBJ1-6; 9 bases are a match to TRBD1. Germline V gene data show CDR1 as SGHTA and CDR2 as FQGNSA. This CDR3 spans 14 amino acids. The J segment lost 10 bases and the V segment lost 4 bases, leaving 5 bases of the junction unmatched. Here the CDR3 reads CASSSGTGQSPLHF. Written as DNA, the CDR3 is TGTGCCAGCAGCTCCGGGACAGGGCAATCACCCCTCCACTTT.

This chain joins TRBV30 and TRBJ1-5; possibly TRBD1 for D (6 bases). V lost 4 bases, J lost 4 bases, and 11 bases lay in between. The germline V gene has CDR1 GTSNPN and CDR2 SVGIG (reference sequence). The CDR3 contains 13 residues. The CDR3 DNA follows: TGTGCCTGGAAGGGGGGGATAAATCAGCCCCAGCATTTT. Its protein product is CAWKGGINQPQHF.

The genes are TRBV6-1 and TRBJ1-5, with 12 positions matching TRBD1. CDR1 MNHNS and CDR2 SASEGT come from the germline V gene. After removal of 4 bases from V and 6 bases from J, the junction contained 4 bases not matched to a gene. The CDR3 is 15 amino acids. CDR3 residues: CASSAGTGGPQPQHF. In DNA, the CDR3 is TGTGCCAGCAGTGCCGGGACAGGGGGCCCTCAGCCCCAGCATTTT.

V gene TRBV7-7 combines with J gene TRBJ2-1; TRBD1 agrees at 9 bases. Germline CDR1 and CDR2: SSHAT and FNYEAQ (reference sequence). Trimming took 4 bases from V and 4 from J; bases not matched to a gene: 2. The CDR3 length is 14 residues. The CDR3 coding sequence is TGTGCCAGCAGCTCGGGGACAGGGTACAATGAGCAGTTCTTC. The encoded protein is CASSSGTGYNEQFF.

The rearrangement links TRBV4-1 to TRBJ2-2, with D possibly TRBD1 on 7 matching bases. Germline V CDR1 and CDR2: MGHRA, YSYEKL. Trimming pared 3 bases from V and 5 bases from J, leaving 16 bases between. CDR3 size: 16 residues. CDR3 coding DNA: TGCGCCAGCAGCCAGGGAGCGCAGGGGGGAACCGGGGAGCTGTTTTTT. Residues: CASSQGAQGGTGELFF.

The CDR3 DNA follows: TGTGCCAGTAGTCCAAGGGCGCAGGGCGCCACAGATACGCAGTATTTT. This codes for CASSPRAQGATDTQYF. The rearrangement links TRBV19 to TRBJ2-3, with D perhaps TRBD1 (5 bases). The CDR3 is made up of 16 amino acids. CDR1 and CDR2 (germline): LNHDA, SQIVND (reference sequence). Deletions cut 5 bases from V and 2 bases from J, with 17 bases between. The whole variable domain, filled in from reference TRBV19 and TRBJ2-3, reads DGGITQSPKYLFRKEGQNVTLSCEQNLNHDAMYWYRQDPGQGLRLIYYSQIVNDFQKGDIAEGYSVSREKKESFPLTVTSAQKNPTAFYLCASSPRAQGATDTQYFGPGTRLTVL.

The CDR3 loop reads CATSRADRGKDTF. CDR3 DNA sequence: TGTGCCACCAGCAGAGCGGACAGGGGTAAAGACACCTTC. The rearrangement links TRBV15 to TRBJ1-2, with 9 bases identical to TRBD1. The germline V gene has CDR1 LNHNV and CDR2 YYDKDF (reference sequence). With V trimmed by 1 base and J by 12 bases, 6 bases remained unmatched. The CDR3 is 13 residues long.

This chain connects TRBV7-8 to TRBJ2-3; D unresolved. The germline V gene has CDR1 SGHVS and CDR2 FQNEAQ. The CDR3 is 16 amino acids. V was pared by 5 bases and J by 0 bases, with 15 bases between. The CDR3 loop reads CASSQKWAQSTDTQYF. CDR3 DNA sequence: TGTGCCAGCAGCCAAAAGTGGGCACAAAGCACAGATACGCAGTATTTT.

The V and J genes are TRBV7-2 and TRBJ2-2; 8 nucleotides agree with TRBD2. Germline trimming cut 5 bases from V and 5 bases from J; bases unmatched to any gene: 4. Per the germline V gene, CDR1 is SGHTA and CDR2 is FQGNSA. There are 14 residues in the CDR3. CDR3 protein: CASSQIAGTGELFF. For the CDR3, the DNA is TGTGCCAGCAGCCAAATAGCGGGGACCGGGGAGCTGTTTTTT.

The rearrangement joins TRBV7-2 to TRBJ2-7, with D maybe TRBD2 (6 bases). The CDR3 covers 14 residues. Germline values: CDR1 SGHTA, CDR2 FQGNSA. Trimming stripped 3 bases from V and 4 bases from J, with 13 bases between. The CDR3: CASSFFGSKYEQYF. The CDR3 nucleotides are TGTGCCAGCAGCTTTTTCGGGAGTAAATACGAGCAGTACTTC.

The gene calls are TRBV5-1 and TRBJ2-7, with TRBD2 matching 12 bases. The ends lost 4 bases at V and 3 bases at J; junction bases unmatched: 5. The CDR3 contains 15 residues. Germline CDR1 and CDR2: SGHRS and YFSETQ. The CDR3 loop reads CASSEGLAGLYEQYF. The DNA of the CDR3 is TGCGCCAGCAGCGAGGGACTAGCGGGTCTCTACGAGCAGTACTTC.

The chain recombines TRBV9 with TRBJ1-2; D is possibly TRBD1 (6 bases). V lost 0 bases and J lost 6, with 12 bases in between. The CDR3 consists of 14 residues. Germline V lookup: CDR1 SGDLS, CDR2 YYNGEE. This CDR3 reads CASSVASTGNGYTF. DNA of the CDR3: TGTGCCAGCAGCGTAGCTTCCACAGGGAATGGCTACACCTTC. Full variable domain (remainder filled in from reference TRBV9 and TRBJ1-2): DSGVTQTPKHLITATGQRVTLRCSPRSGDLSVYWYQQSLDQGLQFLIQYYNGEERAKGNILERFSAQQFPDLHSELNLSSLELGDSALYFCASSVASTGNGYTFGSGTRLTVV.

The rearrangement links TRBV27 to TRBJ2-1, with D hard to call. Trimming removed 4 bases from V and 3 bases from J, with 10 bases in between. CDR1 MNHEY and CDR2 SMNVEV come from the germline V gene (reference sequence). The CDR3 runs 14 residues. The CDR3: CASSWAVSYNEQFF. The CDR3 DNA is TGTGCCAGCAGTTGGGCAGTAAGCTACAATGAGCAGTTCTTC.

This chain joins TRBV2 and TRBJ1-4, with D maybe TRBD1 (5 bases). V lost 11 bases and J lost 4, with 17 bases in between. The CDR3 consists of 14 residues. Looked up from germline, CDR1 is SNHLY and CDR2 is FYNNEI. The CDR3 DNA reads as TGTGCCGGCCAGAAAGACAGAAATAATGAAAAACTGTTTTTT. This gives the protein CAGQKDRNNEKLFF.

The chain links TRBV23-1 to TRBJ1-1; D not resolved. TRBV23-1 is an ORF for which the function is uncertain. The length of the CDR3 is 14 residues. V was shortened by 3 bases and J by 2 bases, with 10 bases between the two germline ends. The CDR3 region is CASSQPTENTEAFF. For the CDR3, the DNA is TGCGCCAGCAGTCAGCCCACAGAAAACACTGAAGCTTTCTTT.

The chain links TRBV6-5 to TRBJ2-7, with TRBD1 matching 8 bases. Germline V gives CDR1 MNHEY, CDR2 SVGAGI. The V gene end was trimmed by 2 bases and the J gene end by 1 base; junction bases not matched to a gene: 4. The CDR3 has 15 amino acids. CDR3 coding DNA: TGTGCCAGCAGTTACCGAGGACAGGGTTCCTACGAGCAGTACTTC. This sequence encodes CASSYRGQGSYEQYF.

The J gene is TRBJ1-1, the V gene TRBV27, with TRBD1 matching 9 bases. This CDR3 comprises 15 residues. V lost 2 bases and J lost 0; bases outside the gene matches: 1. Germline V gene sequence: CDR1 MNHEY, CDR2 SMNVEV (reference sequence). In nucleotides, the CDR3 is TGTGCCAGCAGTTTAAGGACAGGGGTGAACACTGAAGCTTTCTTT. Translation gives CASSLRTGVNTEAFF.

This chain joins TRBV7-2 and TRBJ2-1; TRBD2 matches 7 bases. The V gene end was trimmed by 5 bases and the J gene end by 4 bases; junction bases not matched to a gene: 11. Looked up from germline, CDR1 is SGHTA and CDR2 is FQGNSA. The CDR3 contains 16 residues. This CDR3 is CASSVLAMWDYNEQFF. The CDR3 DNA follows: TGTGCCAGCAGCGTACTAGCGATGTGGGATTACAATGAGCAGTTCTTC.

The genes are TRBV6-5 and TRBJ2-7, with a possible D match to TRBD2 (6 bases). V gave up 0 bases and J gave up 0 bases, with 9 bases separating them. From germline, CDR1 is MNHEY and CDR2 SVGAGI. This CDR3 has 15 amino acids. In DNA form, the CDR3 reads TGTGCCAGCAGTTACTCGCGGGGAAACTCCTACGAGCAGTACTTC. Protein product: CASSYSRGNSYEQYF.

The chain joins TRBV27 to TRBJ1-2, with a weak D call TRBD1 (5 bases). The CDR3 runs 15 residues. Looked up from germline, CDR1 is MNHEY and CDR2 is SMNVEV (reference sequence). Trimming shortened V by 6 bases and J by 3 bases, and 17 bases separated the two germline ends. The CDR3 loop is CASSRLKGKHYGYTF. The CDR3 DNA sequence: TGTGCCAGCAGCCGACTGAAGGGGAAGCACTATGGCTACACCTTC.